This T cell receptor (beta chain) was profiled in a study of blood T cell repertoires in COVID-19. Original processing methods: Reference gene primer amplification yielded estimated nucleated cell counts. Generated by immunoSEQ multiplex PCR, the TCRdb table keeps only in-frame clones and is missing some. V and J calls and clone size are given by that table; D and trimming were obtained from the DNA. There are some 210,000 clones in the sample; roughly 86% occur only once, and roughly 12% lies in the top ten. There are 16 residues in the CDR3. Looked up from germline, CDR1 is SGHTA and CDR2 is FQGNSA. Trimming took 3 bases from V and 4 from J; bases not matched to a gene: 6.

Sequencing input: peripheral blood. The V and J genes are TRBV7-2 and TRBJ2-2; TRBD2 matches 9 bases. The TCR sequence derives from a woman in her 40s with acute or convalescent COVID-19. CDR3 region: CASSFRWREGTGELFF. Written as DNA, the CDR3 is TGTGCCAGCAGCTTTAGATGGCGGGAGGGCACCGGGGAGCTGTTTTTT.